This T cell receptor beta chain emerged from a study of T cells expressing NK-cell markers. The study, taken as a whole, reports: CD8+ T cells in 5 to 7 donors included dominant NKG2C+ clonotypes at about 1.0-8%. Expanded NKG2C+ T cell clones were not confirmed as HCMV-specific.

The CDR3 contains 16 residues. Germline CDR1 is DFQATT and CDR2 is SNEGSKA (reference sequence). With the 5' RACE reads reprocessed, TCRdb shows one record per CDR3 protein and no DNA. The sample holds 400,000 or so distinct CDR3 sequences. Concerning this clonotype: Its antigen is undetermined.

The chain uses TRBV20-1 and TRBJ2-1; TCRdb indicates TRBD2, and absent DNA this call remains unverified. Sequencing used blood T cells: a sorted CD56 or NKG2C T cell subset, CD4+ or CD8+ T cells, or bulk PBMC T cells (not recorded which). The source of this sequence is a woman between 45 and 65 years old in good health. CDR3 sequence: CSARGPGLAPKGEQFF.